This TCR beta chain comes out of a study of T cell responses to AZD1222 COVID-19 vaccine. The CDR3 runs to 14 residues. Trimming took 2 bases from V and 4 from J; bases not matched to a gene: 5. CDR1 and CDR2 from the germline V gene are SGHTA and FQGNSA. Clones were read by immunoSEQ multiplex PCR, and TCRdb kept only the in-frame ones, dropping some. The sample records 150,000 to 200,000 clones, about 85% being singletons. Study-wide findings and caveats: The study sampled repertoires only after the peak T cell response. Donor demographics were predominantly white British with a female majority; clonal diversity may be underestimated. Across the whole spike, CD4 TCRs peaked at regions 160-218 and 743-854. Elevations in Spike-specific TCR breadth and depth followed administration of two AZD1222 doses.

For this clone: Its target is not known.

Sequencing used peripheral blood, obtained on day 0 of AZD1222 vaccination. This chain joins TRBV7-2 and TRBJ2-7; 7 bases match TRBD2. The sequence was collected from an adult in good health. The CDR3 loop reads CASSLYGGNYEQYF. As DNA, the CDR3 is TGTGCCAGCAGCTTATACGGGGGGAATTACGAGCAGTACTTC.